In this sample, the clone carrying this T cell receptor beta chain turned up a few times. Its antigen is not identified. TCRdb keeps only in-frame clones here, not all; method: immunoSEQ multiplex PCR. Counted here are 60,000 to 70,000 clones, 85% occurring once; the ten biggest clones make up about 19%. This entry is derived from a study of T cell responses to AZD1222 COVID-19 vaccine. Study context: Timing groups of about 4 and about 12 weeks for second doses were pooled. The study, taken as a whole, reports: CD4 TCRs covered the whole spike, strongest at regions 160-218 and 743-854.

The germline gives CDR1 WSHSY, CDR2 SAAADI. J gave up 5 bases and V 6 bases, and 10 bases lay outside the gene matches. The CDR3 has 15 amino acids. This receptor was taken from an adult in good health. The sequencing used peripheral blood, collected on day 0 of AZD1222 vaccination. V gene TRBV10-2 combines with J gene TRBJ2-3, with TRBD2 matching 8 bases. In DNA, the CDR3 is TGCGCCAGCAGGGAATCCGGGACTAGTCGAGATACGCAGTATTTT. As protein: CASRESGTSRDTQYF.